This T cell receptor beta chain was retrieved from a study of regulatory T cells in long-lasting Graves disease. This clonotype showed up just a few times. This CDR3 has 14 amino acids. Trimming took off 5 bases at V and 8 bases at J, with 16 bases between the two ends. Per the germline V gene, CDR1 is SGHTA and CDR2 is FQGTGA. Investigators prepared the TCR beta libraries by applying iRepertoire HTBI primers and Arm-PCR of CDR3 regions. TCRdb analysed the multiplex PCR reads with MiXCR anew, one entry per CDR3 protein. The data show fewer than 350,000 distinct CDR3 sequences, under 20% seen once. Time point denoted: newly diagnosed GD, antithyroid drugs for less than 3 months. Generation of the TCR library employed RNA extracted from PBMCs. The authors drew around 9 milliliters of peripheral blood into EDTA tubes.

The genes are TRBV7-3 and TRBJ2-1; D is uncertain. The source of this sequence is a female donor with Graves disease. This sample comprised peripheral blood mononuclear cells (PBMCs), obtained at new diagnosis, from a patient treated with antithyroid drugs. The CDR3 loop is CASSPGIISYEQFF. The CDR3 DNA reads as TGTGCCAGCAGCCCCGGTATAATTAGCTATGAGCAGTTCTTC.